These 7 T cell receptor beta chains share one sample of origin, sequenced in a study of cytomegalovirus exposure and HLA in healthy donors. PCR amplification relied on 60 Vbeta primers (plus 13 Jbeta primers). Produced via immunoSEQ multiplex PCR; TCRdb's table is partial and in-frame only. The sample gives about 120,000 clones, roughly 72% of which show up once; under 8.5% is in the top ten. The sample consisted of PBMCs. The receptors come from a male donor in good health and CMV-seronegative.

This rearrangement joins TRBV9 to TRBJ2-1; a possible D gene is TRBD2 (5 bases). V dropped 4 bases and J dropped 10 bases, with 9 bases sitting between them. The CDR3 has 11 residues. In germline, CDR1 is SGDLS, CDR2 YYNGEE. CDR3 DNA: TGTGCCAGCAGCCTCGGGGTCGAGCAGTTCTTC. It is translated as CASSLGVEQFF. The full variable domain, completed using reference TRBV9 and TRBJ2-1, is DSGVTQTPKHLITATGQRVTLRCSPRSGDLSVYWYQQSLDQGLQFLIQYYNGEERAKGNILERFSAQQFPDLHSELNLSSLELGDSALYFCASSLGVEQFFGPGTRLTVL.

This clone occurred a few times. This chain uses TRBV29-1 with TRBJ2-1, with D possibly TRBD1 on 6 matching bases. V was shortened by 7 bases and J by 2 bases, with 21 bases between the two germline ends. The CDR3 is made up of 16 amino acids. Germline values: CDR1 SQVTM, CDR2 ANQGSEA. CDR3 sequence: CSAQDSFTHPYNEQFF. CDR3 DNA: TGCAGCGCTCAGGACAGTTTCACTCACCCCTACAATGAGCAGTTCTTC.

V gene TRBV27 combines with J gene TRBJ1-2; 12 nucleotides line up with TRBD1. CDR3 length equals 15 residues. Germline CDR1 reads MNHEY; CDR2 reads SMNVEV (reference sequence). The junction had 6 bases not matched to a gene; V was cut back by 6 bases and J by 4 bases. In nucleotides, the CDR3 is TGTGCCAGCAGCCAACCGGGACAGGGGGCCTATGGCTACACCTTC. Its protein is CASSQPGQGAYGYTF.

This chain joins TRBV30 and TRBJ2-3; TRBD2 might be the D (5 bases). V gave up 8 bases and J gave up 2 bases, with 14 bases separating them. Germline V gene lookup returns CDR1 GTSNPN and CDR2 SVGIG (reference sequence). The CDR3 contains 13 residues. CDR3 in amino acids: CATTGVFTDTQYF. In DNA form, the CDR3 reads TGTGCCACTACCGGGGTTTTCACAGATACGCAGTATTTT.

In the case of this clone: A junction boundary mismatches the germline segment, possibly from a read error. Other nucleotide sequences from this sample produce the same CDR3. The chain links TRBV15 to TRBJ1-1; 11 bases align to TRBD1. CDR1 LNHNV and CDR2 YYDKDF come from the germline V gene (reference sequence). This CDR3 is built from 17 residues. The CDR3: CATSRAGTGGPNTEAFF. CDR3 DNA: TGTGCCACCAGTAGAGCCGGGACAGGGGGTCCGAACACTGAAGCTTTCTTT.

This chain joins TRBV28 and TRBJ2-5, with 7 bases identical to TRBD2. V was pared by 8 bases and J by 5 bases, with 5 bases of the junction left unmatched. CDR1 is MDHEN and CDR2 is SYDVKM in the germline V gene. The CDR3 sequence is 12 residues long. The CDR3 reads CASRGVWETQYF. For the CDR3, the DNA is TGTGCCAGCCGGGGGGTTTGGGAGACCCAGTACTTC. The full variable domain, its missing parts supplied by reference TRBV28 and TRBJ2-5, is DVKVTQSSRYLVKRTGEKVFLECVQDMDHENMFWYRQDPGLGLRLIYFSYDVKMKEKGDIPEGYSVSREKKERFSLILESASTNQTSMYLCASRGVWETQYFGPGTRLLVL.

The chain employs TRBV5-8 and TRBJ2-3, with a possible D match to TRBD2 (5 bases). The V gene lost 0 bases and the J gene lost 1 base, with 12 bases spanning the gap. Germline V gene data show CDR1 as SGHTS and CDR2 as YDEGEE. This CDR3 has 16 residues. The CDR3 bases are TGTGCCAGCAGCTTGGCCAGCGGAGCTCGCACAGATACGCAGTATTTT. Amino acid sequence: CASSLASGARTDTQYF.